This T cell receptor (beta chain) originates from a study of T cell responses to AZD1222 COVID-19 vaccine. The table lists this clone with a count of one. Its antigen is still unknown. Using immunoSEQ multiplex PCR, the repertoire was profiled, and TCRdb retains in-frame clones only, with some absent. In the table there are tens of thousands of clones, roughly 90% of which are singletons. Points from the study as a whole: Reportedly, nearly half the spike-specific TCRs target unmutated variant regions. Clonal diversity was possibly underestimated, and the donors were mostly white British, with more females.

The sample was peripheral blood, taken on day 0 of AZD1222 vaccination. The TCR comes from an adult in good health.

The DNA of the CDR3 is TGTGCCAGCTTGGGACCGGGACAGGGATTTTACGAGCAGTACTTC. Translated: CASLGPGQGFYEQYF. The chain combines TRBV5-8 with TRBJ2-7; TRBD1 aligns across 9 bases. Germline lookup yields CDR1 SGHTS and CDR2 YDEGEE. The V segment lost 7 bases and the J segment 4 bases; nucleotides outside the gene matches: 12. The CDR3 has 15 amino acids. Looking up the rest from reference TRBV5-8 and TRBJ2-7 gives the full variable domain: EAGVTQSPTHLIKTRGQQATLRCSPISGHTSVYWYQQALGLGLQFLLWYDEGEERNRGNFPPRFSGRQFPNYSSELNVNALELEDSALYLCASLGPGQGFYEQYFGPGTRLTVT.